This record looks at one TCR beta chain sequence and its context. Its antigen is unidentified. V shed 5 bases and J shed 2 bases, with 13 bases lying between them. The CDR3 sequence is 14 residues long. In germline, CDR1 is SGHAT, CDR2 FQNNGV. With no exception, relapse followed autologous stem cell transplantation in all patients, and brentuximab vedotin exposure varied. Data came from immunoSEQ multiplex PCR; TCRdb stores just in-frame clones and leaves some out. Of 12,000 to 15,000 clones listed, around 83% are singletons. The record originates from a study of PD-1 blockade in classical Hodgkin lymphoma. Notes on the study in general: By C4D1, CD4+ diversity increased significantly, especially in complete responders. Possibly reflecting disease activity or prior therapy, repertoire differences have causes that remain undefined.

The clonotype originates from a human donor with classical Hodgkin lymphoma. The input for sequencing was peripheral blood mononuclear cells (PBMCs), taken at baseline. The rearrangement uses TRBV11-2 and TRBJ2-7; TRBD1 might be the D (6 bases). CDR3 nucleotide sequence: TGTGCCAGCAGCCCCTGGGCAGGGGCCTACGAGCAGTACTTC. Its translation is CASSPWAGAYEQYF.